A single sample is the source of the 9 T cell receptor beta chains below, sequenced in a study of blood T cell repertoires in COVID-19. Assay: immunoSEQ multiplex PCR; the TCRdb copy retains only in-frame clones and omits some. The table records under 200,000 clones, around 83% of them present only once. Sequenced material: PBMCs or T cells enriched from blood (not recorded which). These receptor sequences come from a woman between 45 and 65 years old in a cohort exposed to, infected with or recovered from COVID-19 (not recorded which).

This clone was recorded a few times. The rearrangement joins TRBV5-1 to TRBJ1-4, with D uncertain. The V gene's germline CDR1 is SGHRS and CDR2 YFSETQ. This CDR3 region has 15 residues. V lost 1 base to trimming and J lost 6 bases, with 13 bases between them. This CDR3 is CASSLNLGGDEKLFF. Here the CDR3 DNA reads TGCGCCAGCAGCTTGAATCTCGGCGGAGATGAAAAACTGTTTTTT.

This chain uses TRBV30 with TRBJ2-3; TRBD2 aligns across 13 bases. The CDR3 is 14 residues long. The germline gives CDR1 GTSNPN, CDR2 SVGIG (reference sequence). After removal of 1 base from V and 8 bases from J, the junction contained 3 bases not matched to a gene. CDR3 residues: CAWSGLAGGGTQYF. The CDR3 coding sequence is TGTGCCTGGAGTGGACTAGCGGGGGGTGGTACGCAGTATTTT.

The CDR3 loop reads CASSQDFGTSETQYF. In nucleotides, the CDR3 is TGTGCCAGCAGCCAAGATTTTGGGACTAGCGAGACCCAGTACTTC. This sequence joins TRBV3-1 (or the pseudogene TRBV3-2) and TRBJ2-5, with TRBD2 matching 9 bases. Looked up from germline, CDR1 is LGHDT and CDR2 is YNNKEL (reference sequence). CDR3 length: 15 amino acids. V trimming: 0 bases; J trimming: 5 bases; junction bases outside the gene matches: 4.

The V and J genes are TRBV6-1 and TRBJ2-1; D is uncertain. The V gene lost 0 bases and the J gene lost 8 bases, with 17 bases spanning the gap. CDR1 MNHNS and CDR2 SASEGT come from the germline V gene. The CDR3 covers 16 residues. The CDR3 here is CASSEASLPQWHEQFF. DNA for the CDR3: TGTGCCAGCAGTGAAGCCAGTCTGCCTCAATGGCATGAGCAGTTCTTC.

The chain has TRBV2 and TRBJ2-1; 14 bases are shared with TRBD2. V gave up 8 bases and J gave up 8 bases; unmatched junction bases: 8. Germline V gene sequence: CDR1 SNHLY, CDR2 FYNNEI. This CDR3 is 15 amino acids long. CDR3 sequence (DNA): TGTGCCAGCTGCCCTGGACTAGCGGGGGGCCATGAGCAGTTCTTC. Translated, it gives CASCPGLAGGHEQFF.

The gene calls are TRBV5-1 and TRBJ1-3; 12 nucleotides match TRBD1. The CDR3 has 16 residues. The J segment lost 3 bases and the V segment lost 6 bases, leaving 7 bases of the junction unmatched. CDR1 and CDR2 (germline): SGHRS, YFSETQ. In DNA form, the CDR3 reads TGCGCCAGCAATGGAGGGACAGGGGGCTTTGGAAACACCATATATTTT. It translates to CASNGGTGGFGNTIYF.

This clone was detected a few times. The chain has TRBV11-2 and TRBJ2-7; 7 bases map to TRBD2. The CDR3 runs to 14 residues. The germline V gene has CDR1 SGHAT and CDR2 FQNNGV. The V and J ends lost 4 bases and 6 bases, in that order; junction bases with no gene match: 9. CDR3 nucleotide sequence: TGTGCCAGCAGCTCTCAGAGACTAGCTGGCGAGCAGTACTTC. Translation gives CASSSQRLAGEQYF.

V is TRBV7-2 and J is TRBJ2-7; no firm D call. Germline CDR1 and CDR2: SGHTA and FQGNSA. V lost 1 base, J lost 2 bases, and 15 bases lay in between. The CDR3 has 16 residues. CDR3 sequence (DNA): TGTGCCAGCAGCTTAGGTCTGGGCCGATCAACCTACGAGCAGTACTTC. Protein: CASSLGLGRSTYEQYF.

This clone was seen only a few times. The chain has TRBV3-1 (or the pseudogene TRBV3-2) and TRBJ2-7; D is uncertain. CDR3 length: 12 residues. Germline-derived CDR1 and CDR2 are LGHDT and YNNKEL (reference sequence). The ends were cut back, 1 base at V and 5 bases at J, with 6 bases in the middle. The CDR3 nucleotides are TGTGCCAGCAGCCAAGTCTACCACGAGCAGTACTTC. This sequence encodes CASSQVYHEQYF.